The present T cell receptor (beta chain) was sequenced within a study of shared clonotypes between healthy human individuals. At the level of the study: Three CD4 naive, three CD4 memory, two CD8 naive and one CD8 memory plate were used per donor. General study results and limits: Researchers sampled blood only, noting tissue repertoires likely differ.

Concerning this clone itself: What it recognizes is unknown.

In the naive CD8 group, cells lacked CD45RO and were positively selected for CCR7, so terminally differentiated effector memory CD45RA+ cells were left out. Among the donors, all were Caucasian adults who lived in Nashville, Tennessee. Trimming shortened V by 2 bases and J by 3 bases, and 9 bases separated the two germline ends. The CDR3 spans 14 residues. CDR1 SGHNT and CDR2 YYREEE come from the germline V gene (reference sequence). Over several immunoSEQ plates, each subset's genomic DNA was distributed in even portions. Profiled with immunoSEQ multiplex PCR; TCRdb holds only in-frame clones, not every one. The sample lists roughly 2,000,000 clones, just under 95% occurring once.

The V call is TRBV5-4, the J call TRBJ1-3; D is uncertain. This TCR was sampled from a man aged 18 to 35 in good health. Some clones in this sample may be carry-over from other donors' samples. The sequenced sample was naive CD8+ T cells from PBMCs. CDR3 amino acids: CASSFGPLGNTIYF. The CDR3 DNA reads as TGTGCCAGCAGCTTCGGACCTCTTGGAAACACCATATATTTT.